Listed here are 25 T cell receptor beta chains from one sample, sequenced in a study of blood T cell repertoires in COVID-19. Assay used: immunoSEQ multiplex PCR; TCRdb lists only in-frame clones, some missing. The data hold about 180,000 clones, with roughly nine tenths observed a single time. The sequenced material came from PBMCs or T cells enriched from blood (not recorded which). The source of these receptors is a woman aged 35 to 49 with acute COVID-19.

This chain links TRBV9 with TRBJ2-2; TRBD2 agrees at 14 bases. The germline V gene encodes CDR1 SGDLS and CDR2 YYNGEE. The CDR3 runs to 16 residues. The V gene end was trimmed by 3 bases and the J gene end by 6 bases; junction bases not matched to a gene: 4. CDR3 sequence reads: CASSAMTSGGAGELFF. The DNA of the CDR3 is TGTGCCAGCAGCGCCATGACTAGCGGGGGGGCCGGGGAGCTGTTTTTT.

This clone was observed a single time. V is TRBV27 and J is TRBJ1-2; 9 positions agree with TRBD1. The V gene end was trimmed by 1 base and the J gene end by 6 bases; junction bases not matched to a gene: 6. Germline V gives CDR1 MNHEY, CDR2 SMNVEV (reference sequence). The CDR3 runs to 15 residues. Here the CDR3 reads CASSLWGTGSHGYTF. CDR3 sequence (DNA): TGTGCCAGCAGTTTATGGGGGACAGGGAGCCATGGCTACACCTTC.

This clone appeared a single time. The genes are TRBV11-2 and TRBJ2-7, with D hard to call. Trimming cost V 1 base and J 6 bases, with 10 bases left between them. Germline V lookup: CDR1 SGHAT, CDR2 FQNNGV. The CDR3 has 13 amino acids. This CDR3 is CASSLVGPGEQYF. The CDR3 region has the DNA TGTGCCAGCAGCTTAGTCGGCCCGGGCGAGCAGTACTTC.

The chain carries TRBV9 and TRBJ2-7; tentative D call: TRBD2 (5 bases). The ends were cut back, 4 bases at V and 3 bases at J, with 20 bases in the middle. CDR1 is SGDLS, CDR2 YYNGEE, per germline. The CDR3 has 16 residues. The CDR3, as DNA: TGTGCCAGCAGCCCCAGGAGCGGACCCCCGGACTACGAGCAGTACTTC. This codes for CASSPRSGPPDYEQYF.

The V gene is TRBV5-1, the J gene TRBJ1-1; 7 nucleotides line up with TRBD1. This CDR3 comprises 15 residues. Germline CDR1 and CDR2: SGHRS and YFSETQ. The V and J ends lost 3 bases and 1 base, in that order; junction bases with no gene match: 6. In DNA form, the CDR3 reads TGCGCCAGCAGCTCACCGGGACAGACGAACACTGAAGCTTTCTTT. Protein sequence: CASSSPGQTNTEAFF.

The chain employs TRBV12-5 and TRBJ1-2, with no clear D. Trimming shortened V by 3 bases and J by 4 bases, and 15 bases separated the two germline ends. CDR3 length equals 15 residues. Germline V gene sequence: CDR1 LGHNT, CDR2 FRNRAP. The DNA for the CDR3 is TGTGCTAGTGGTTTAAGAACGGTGCCCCTCTATGGCTACACCTTC. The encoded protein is CASGLRTVPLYGYTF.

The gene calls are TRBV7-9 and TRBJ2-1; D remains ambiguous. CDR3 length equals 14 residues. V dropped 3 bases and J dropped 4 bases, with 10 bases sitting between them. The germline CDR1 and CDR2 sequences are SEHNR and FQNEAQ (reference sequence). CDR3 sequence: CASSFPSAYNEQFF. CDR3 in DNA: TGTGCCAGCAGCTTCCCGTCAGCGTACAATGAGCAGTTCTTC.

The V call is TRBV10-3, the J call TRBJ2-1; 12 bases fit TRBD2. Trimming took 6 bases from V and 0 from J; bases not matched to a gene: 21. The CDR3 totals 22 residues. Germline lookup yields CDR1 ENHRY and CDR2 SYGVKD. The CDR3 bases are TGTGCCATCAGCTCCAAATTCCCCCCGACTAGCGGGAGAGACCGCTCCTACAATGAGCAGTTCTTC. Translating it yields CAISSKFPPTSGRDRSYNEQFF.

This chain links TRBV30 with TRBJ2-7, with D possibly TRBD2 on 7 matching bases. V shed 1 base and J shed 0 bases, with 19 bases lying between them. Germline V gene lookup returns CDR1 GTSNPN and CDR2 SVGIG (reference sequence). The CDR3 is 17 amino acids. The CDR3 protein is CAWSATRGAFFSYEQYF. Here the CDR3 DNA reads TGTGCCTGGAGTGCCACACGGGGGGCTTTCTTCTCCTACGAGCAGTACTTC. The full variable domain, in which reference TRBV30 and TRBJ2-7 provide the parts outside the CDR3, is SQTIHQWPATLVQPVGSPLSLECTVEGTSNPNLYWYRQAAGRGLQLLFYSVGIGQISSEVPQNLSASRPQDRQFILSSKKLLLSDSGFYLCAWSATRGAFFSYEQYFGPGTRLTVT.

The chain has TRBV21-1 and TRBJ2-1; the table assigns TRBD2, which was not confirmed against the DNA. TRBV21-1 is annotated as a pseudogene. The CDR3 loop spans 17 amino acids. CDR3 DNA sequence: TGTGCCAGCAGCAACCTACCGGGACTAGCGGTTTATGGTGAGCAGTTCTTC. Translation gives CASSNLPGLAVYGEQFF.

The DNA for the CDR3 is TGTGCCTGGATGGGAGCAACTAATGAAAAACTGTTTTTT. Residues: CAWMGATNEKLFF. The chain combines TRBV30 with TRBJ1-4; D not certain. V lost 4 bases, J lost 0 bases, and 6 bases lay in between. The CDR3 extends over 13 amino acids. CDR1 GTSNPN and CDR2 SVGIG come from the germline V gene (reference sequence).

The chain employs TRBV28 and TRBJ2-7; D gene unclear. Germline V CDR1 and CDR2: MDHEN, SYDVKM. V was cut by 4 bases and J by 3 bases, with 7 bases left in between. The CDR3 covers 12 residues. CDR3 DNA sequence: TGTGCCAGCAGTTCCAACTTCTACGAGCAGTACTTC. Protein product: CASSSNFYEQYF.

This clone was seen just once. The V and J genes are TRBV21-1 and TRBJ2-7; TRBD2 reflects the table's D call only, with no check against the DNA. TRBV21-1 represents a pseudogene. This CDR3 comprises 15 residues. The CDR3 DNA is TGTGCCAGCAGCAAAATGGGACTAGCCATTTACGAGCAGTACTTC. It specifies CASSKMGLAIYEQYF.

Here the CDR3 DNA reads TGTGCCAGCACTTCAACGTGGACAGAAGATAATGAGCAGTTCTTC. Its protein is CASTSTWTEDNEQFF. V gene TRBV28 combines with J gene TRBJ2-1; maybe TRBD1 (6 bases). V lost 7 bases, J lost 7 bases, and 20 bases lay in between. In germline, CDR1 is MDHEN, CDR2 SYDVKM. The CDR3 has 15 residues.

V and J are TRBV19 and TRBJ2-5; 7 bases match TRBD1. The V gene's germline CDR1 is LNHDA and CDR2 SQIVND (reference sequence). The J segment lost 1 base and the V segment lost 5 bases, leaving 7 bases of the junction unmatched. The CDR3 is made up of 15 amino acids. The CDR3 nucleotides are TGTGCCAGTAGTTTCACCCGGACAGGCCAAGAGACCCAGTACTTC. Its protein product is CASSFTRTGQETQYF.

CDR3 in DNA: TGTGCCAGCAGCGTAGTCGGTGGCGAGCAGTACTTC. This gives the protein CASSVVGGEQYF. The genes are TRBV9 and TRBJ2-7; no firm D call. The CDR3 is 12 amino acids. Germline V gene lookup returns CDR1 SGDLS and CDR2 YYNGEE. Deletions cut 0 bases from V and 6 bases from J, with 7 bases between.

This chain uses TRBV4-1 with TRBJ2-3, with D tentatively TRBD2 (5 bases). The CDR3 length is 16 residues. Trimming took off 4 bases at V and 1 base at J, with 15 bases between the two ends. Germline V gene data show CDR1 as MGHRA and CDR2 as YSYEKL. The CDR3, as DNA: TGCGCCAGCAGCCTTCAGCGGAGCCCTGGCACAGATACGCAGTATTTT. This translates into CASSLQRSPGTDTQYF.

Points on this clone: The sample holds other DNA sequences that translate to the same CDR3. CDR3 DNA: TGCGCCAGCAGCTTAGCGGGAGGGAGCTCCTACAATGAGCAGTTCTTC. It is translated as CASSLAGGSSYNEQFF. V and J are TRBV5-1 and TRBJ2-1; 10 bases are a match to TRBD2. J was trimmed by 0 bases and V by 2 bases; bases with no gene match: 2. Germline V gives CDR1 SGHRS, CDR2 YFSETQ. The CDR3 totals 16 residues.

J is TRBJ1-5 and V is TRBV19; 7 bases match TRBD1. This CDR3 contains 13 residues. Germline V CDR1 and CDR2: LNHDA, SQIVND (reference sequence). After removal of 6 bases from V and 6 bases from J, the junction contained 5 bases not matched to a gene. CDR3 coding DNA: TGTGCCAGTAGCAACACAGGGGTTCAGCCCCAGCATTTT. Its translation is CASSNTGVQPQHF.

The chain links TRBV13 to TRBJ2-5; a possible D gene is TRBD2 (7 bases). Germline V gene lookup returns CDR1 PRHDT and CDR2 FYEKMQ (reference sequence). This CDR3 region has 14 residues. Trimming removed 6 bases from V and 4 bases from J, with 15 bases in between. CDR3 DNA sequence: TGTGCCAGCAGAAGAGGGGGGGCGGGAGAGACCCAGTACTTC. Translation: CASRRGGAGETQYF.

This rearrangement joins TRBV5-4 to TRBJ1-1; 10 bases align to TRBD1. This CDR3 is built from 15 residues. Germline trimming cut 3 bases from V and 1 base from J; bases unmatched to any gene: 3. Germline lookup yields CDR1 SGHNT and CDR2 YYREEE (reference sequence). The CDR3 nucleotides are TGTGCCAGCAGCTGGGGACAGGGGAAGAACACTGAAGCTTTCTTT. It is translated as CASSWGQGKNTEAFF.

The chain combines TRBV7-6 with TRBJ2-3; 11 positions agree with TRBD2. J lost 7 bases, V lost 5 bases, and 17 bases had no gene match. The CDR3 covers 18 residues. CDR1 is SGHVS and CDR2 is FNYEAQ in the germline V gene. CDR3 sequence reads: CASSQLAGVGVSTNTQYF. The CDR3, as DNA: TGTGCCAGCAGCCAACTAGCGGGAGTTGGGGTCTCGACGAATACGCAGTATTTT.

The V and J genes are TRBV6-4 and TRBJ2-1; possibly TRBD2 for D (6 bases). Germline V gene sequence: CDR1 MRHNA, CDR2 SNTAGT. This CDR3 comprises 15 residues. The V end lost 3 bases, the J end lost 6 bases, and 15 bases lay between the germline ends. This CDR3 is CASSESGTGLNEQFF. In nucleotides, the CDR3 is TGTGCCAGCAGTGAATCCGGGACTGGCCTCAATGAGCAGTTCTTC.

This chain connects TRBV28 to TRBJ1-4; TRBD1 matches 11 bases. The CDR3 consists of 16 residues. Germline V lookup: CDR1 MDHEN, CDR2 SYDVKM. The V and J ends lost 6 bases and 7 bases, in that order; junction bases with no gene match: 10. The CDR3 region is CASRPGQGAFGEKLFF. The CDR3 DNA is TGTGCCAGCAGACCAGGACAGGGGGCGTTCGGTGAAAAACTGTTTTTT.

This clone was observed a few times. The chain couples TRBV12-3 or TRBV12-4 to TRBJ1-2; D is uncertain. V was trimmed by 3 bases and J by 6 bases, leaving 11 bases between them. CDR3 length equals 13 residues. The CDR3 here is CASSFGVGNGYTF. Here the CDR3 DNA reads TGTGCCAGCAGTTTCGGGGTAGGGAATGGCTACACCTTC.